The 8 T cell receptor beta chains below were found in one sample sequenced in a study of cytomegalovirus exposure and HLA in healthy donors. The PCR employed 60 Vbeta primers together with 13 Jbeta primers. TCRdb keeps only in-frame clones here, not all; method: immunoSEQ multiplex PCR. The sample lists 200,000 to 250,000 clones; just over 75% were seen once. The specimen was PBMCs. All receptors come from a man aged 18 to 30 in good health and CMV-seronegative.

The rearrangement uses TRBV4-1 and TRBJ2-1; D gene uncertain. Trimming stripped 5 bases from V and 0 bases from J, with 11 bases between. CDR1 is MGHRA and CDR2 is YSYEKL in the germline V gene. The CDR3 extends over 15 amino acids. Here the CDR3 DNA reads TGCGCCAGCAGCTCCAGATCAAGCTCCTACAATGAGCAGTTCTTC. Amino acids: CASSSRSSSYNEQFF.

The rearrangement uses TRBV11-1 and TRBJ2-7; 7 positions agree with TRBD2. Germline CDR1 and CDR2: SGHAT and FQDESV (reference sequence). Trimming removed 6 bases from V and 2 bases from J; junction bases left unmatched: 10. This CDR3 region has 15 residues. The CDR3 nucleotides read TGTGCCAGCAGTCGGCCAGGGAGCGGGACCTACGAGCAGTACTTC. Its protein product is CASSRPGSGTYEQYF.

The chain links TRBV6-5 to TRBJ2-5, with TRBD1 as a possible D gene (5 bases). The J call may be in error: the DNA end matches TRBJ2-7 better. Germline lookup yields CDR1 MNHEY and CDR2 SVGAGI. The CDR3 spans 15 residues. The CDR3 is CASSLSGQAPYEQYF. The CDR3 DNA reads as TGTGCCAGCAGCCTGTCTGGACAAGCACCTTACGAGCAGTACTTC.

This sequence joins TRBV27 and TRBJ2-1; D is ambiguous. The germline gives CDR1 MNHEY, CDR2 SMNVEV (reference sequence). V was clipped by 2 bases and J by 2 bases, with 10 bases between them. The CDR3 totals 15 residues. The CDR3 loop reads CASSLGQTAYNEQFF. CDR3 nucleotide sequence: TGTGCCAGCAGTTTAGGGCAGACCGCCTACAATGAGCAGTTCTTC.

The CDR3 loop reads CASSRGTVPEQYF. In DNA, the CDR3 is TGTGCCAGCAGCAGGGGGACCGTCCCCGAGCAGTACTTC. This chain links TRBV7-8 with TRBJ2-7, with TRBD1 as a possible D gene (6 bases). Germline CDR1 is SGHVS and CDR2 is FQNEAQ. V was clipped by 5 bases and J by 6 bases, with 14 bases between them. This CDR3 has 13 residues.

V and J are TRBV2 and TRBJ1-2; TRBD1 matches 10 bases. Unmatched junction bases numbered 6, after V lost 7 bases and J lost 4 bases. The CDR3 consists of 14 residues. Germline values: CDR1 SNHLY, CDR2 FYNNEI. CDR3 sequence: CASTVGTGAYGYTF. CDR3 coding DNA: TGTGCCAGCACCGTCGGGACAGGGGCCTATGGCTACACCTTC.

The V and J genes are TRBV9 and TRBJ2-7; the D gene is possibly TRBD2 (6 bases). Germline-derived CDR1 and CDR2 are SGDLS and YYNGEE. The CDR3 runs to 13 residues. V lost 4 bases to trimming and J lost 3 bases, with 11 bases between them. This CDR3 reads CASSWRDNYEQYF. The CDR3 nucleotides are TGTGCCAGCAGCTGGAGGGATAACTACGAGCAGTACTTC.

This chain connects TRBV30 to TRBJ1-5; a weak D match, TRBD1 (5 bases). Trimming shortened V by 1 base and J by 6 bases, and 7 bases separated the two germline ends. Germline lookup yields CDR1 GTSNPN and CDR2 SVGIG (reference sequence). This CDR3 is built from 12 residues. CDR3 sequence: CAWSGGSQPQHF. The CDR3 DNA follows: TGTGCCTGGAGTGGGGGCTCTCAGCCCCAGCATTTT.